These 20 T cell receptor beta chains originate from one sample sequenced in a study of cytomegalovirus exposure and HLA in healthy donors. This PCR relied on a set of 60 Vbeta primers and 13 Jbeta primers. TCRdb's table, derived via immunoSEQ multiplex PCR, lists solely in-frame clones and lacks some. The data contain 210,000 or so clones, around four fifths of them singletons. Sequencing used PBMCs. These receptors originate from a boy younger than 18 in good health and CMV-seronegative.

The chain is built from TRBV11-2 and TRBJ2-1, with D maybe TRBD2 (6 bases). V dropped 6 bases and J dropped 7 bases, with 13 bases sitting between them. The CDR3 spans 13 residues. The germline V gene encodes CDR1 SGHAT and CDR2 FQNNGV. CDR3 sequence reads: CASSPRRANEQFF. The DNA of the CDR3 is TGTGCCAGCAGTCCCAGGAGGGCGAATGAGCAGTTCTTC.

V usage is TRBV5-1 and J usage is TRBJ2-7; maybe TRBD1 (5 bases). Germline-derived CDR1 and CDR2 are SGHRS and YFSETQ. The CDR3 totals 15 residues. Trimming left V 0 bases short and J 1 base short, with 11 bases between. The CDR3 here is CASSLAQGTSYEQYF. The DNA for the CDR3 is TGCGCCAGCAGCTTGGCGCAGGGAACATCCTACGAGCAGTACTTC.

The CDR3 spells CASSEALRGGSYEQYF. Here the CDR3 DNA reads TGTGCCAGCAGTGAAGCGCTTCGGGGTGGTTCCTACGAGCAGTACTTC. The genes are TRBV2 and TRBJ2-7; D is possibly TRBD2 (5 bases). There are 16 residues in the CDR3. From germline, CDR1 is SNHLY and CDR2 FYNNEI. V lost 0 bases to trimming and J lost 1 base, with 13 bases between them. Filled out from reference TRBV2 and TRBJ2-7, the complete variable domain reads EPEVTQTPSHQVTQMGQEVILRCVPISNHLYFYWYRQILGQKVEFLVSFYNNEISEKSEIFDDQFSVERPDGSNFTLKIRSTKLEDSAMYFCASSEALRGGSYEQYFGPGTRLTVT.

This sequence joins TRBV7-3 and TRBJ2-5, with D perhaps matching TRBD2 (6 bases). The CDR3 extends over 15 amino acids. Germline CDR1 SGHTA, CDR2 FQGTGA. Trimming took 4 bases from V and 3 from J, leaving 15 bases between them. The CDR3 reads CASSSDGSVEETQYF. The CDR3 DNA follows: TGTGCCAGCAGCTCTGACGGGAGCGTGGAAGAGACCCAGTACTTC.

A remark on this clone: The sample carries other DNA sequences with the same CDR3. The rearrangement joins TRBV11-2 to TRBJ2-7, with a weak D call TRBD1 (6 bases). Trimming took 1 base from V and 2 from J, leaving 6 bases between them. The CDR3 runs 13 residues. From germline, CDR1 is SGHAT and CDR2 FQNNGV. DNA of the CDR3: TGTGCCAGCAGCTTAGGGACAGCCTACGAGCAGTACTTC. Its translation: CASSLGTAYEQYF.

V is TRBV30 and J is TRBJ1-5; TRBD1 is a possible D gene (5 bases). Trimming left V 5 bases short and J 2 bases short, with 16 bases between. Per germline, CDR1 GTSNPN and CDR2 SVGIG (reference sequence). This CDR3 is 15 amino acids long. CDR3 sequence reads: CAWGKGQLRNQPQHF. In DNA, the CDR3 is TGTGCCTGGGGAAAGGGGCAGCTACGCAATCAGCCCCAGCATTTT. Looking up the rest from reference TRBV30 and TRBJ1-5 gives the full variable domain: SQTIHQWPATLVQPVGSPLSLECTVEGTSNPNLYWYRQAAGRGLQLLFYSVGIGQISSEVPQNLSASRPQDRQFILSSKKLLLSDSGFYLCAWGKGQLRNQPQHFGDGTRLSIL.

The rearrangement joins TRBV7-8 to TRBJ1-2; 7 bases are a match to TRBD1. The CDR3 has 18 residues. From germline, CDR1 is SGHVS and CDR2 FQNEAQ. The V and J ends lost 1 base and 6 bases, in that order; junction bases with no gene match: 17. CDR3 DNA: TGTGCCAGCAGCTTAGTCGGGACAGCCCGCCCTCCGGTCCATGGCTACACCTTC. Its translation is CASSLVGTARPPVHGYTF.

The J gene is TRBJ2-3, the V gene TRBV30; D is possibly TRBD1 (6 bases). In germline, CDR1 is GTSNPN, CDR2 SVGIG (reference sequence). This CDR3 comprises 12 residues. Trimming stripped 8 bases from V and 7 bases from J, with 16 bases between. The CDR3 DNA is TGTGCCGTAAATGCTGGACAGCATACGCAGTATTTT. Its protein is CAVNAGQHTQYF.

In its sample, this clone was seen once. The CDR3 loop is CASSLDVLAYTDTQYF. CDR3 in DNA: TGTGCCAGCAGCTTGGACGTGCTCGCCTACACAGATACGCAGTATTTT. The chain carries TRBV5-4 and TRBJ2-3; D is uncertain. The CDR3 covers 16 residues. Germline V CDR1 and CDR2: SGHNT, YYREEE (reference sequence). The V end was cut by 0 bases, the J end by 2 bases, with 13 bases between. The whole variable domain, filled in from reference TRBV5-4 and TRBJ2-3, reads ETGVTQSPTHLIKTRGQQVTLRCSSQSGHNTVSWYQQALGQGPQFIFQYYREEENGRGNFPPRFSGLQFPNYSSELNVNALELDDSALYLCASSLDVLAYTDTQYFGPGTRLTVL.

The chain couples TRBV7-3 to TRBJ2-2; possible D gene TRBD1, 6 bases. Germline CDR1 SGHTA, CDR2 FQGTGA. The V end lost 2 bases, the J end lost 7 bases, and 14 bases lay between the germline ends. CDR3 length equals 15 residues. As DNA, the CDR3 is TGTGCCAGCAGCTTAGGGGTGGGGGCCAGCGGGGAGCTGTTTTTT. It encodes CASSLGVGASGELFF.

V and J are TRBV19 and TRBJ2-7; 7 bases fit TRBD2. Per the germline V gene, CDR1 is LNHDA and CDR2 is SQIVND (reference sequence). V shed 11 bases, J shed 0 bases, and the junction held 10 bases outside the gene matches. This CDR3 comprises 14 residues. The CDR3 sequence is CASRTRAASYEQYF. DNA of the CDR3: TGTGCCTCACGGACTAGGGCGGCCTCCTACGAGCAGTACTTC.

The CDR3 here is CASSRGCEQYF. CDR3 nucleotide sequence: TGTGCCAGCAGTCGGGGATGCGAGCAGTACTTC. This sequence joins TRBV27 and TRBJ2-7, with a tentative D call TRBD2 (5 bases). Germline lookup yields CDR1 MNHEY and CDR2 SMNVEV (reference sequence). Between the trimmed V and J ends, which lost 5 bases and 6 bases, there was a span of 8 bases. CDR3 length: 11 residues.

The V gene is TRBV4-2, the J gene TRBJ2-7; D perhaps matches TRBD2 (6 bases). Germline V gives CDR1 LGHNA, CDR2 YNFKEQ. Trimming removed 0 bases at V and 0 bases at J, with 9 bases between. The CDR3 spans 15 residues. The DNA for the CDR3 is TGTGCCAGCAGCCAAGACGGCGGGAACTCCTACGAGCAGTACTTC. Amino acids: CASSQDGGNSYEQYF.

This rearrangement joins TRBV29-1 to TRBJ2-2, with 8 bases that match TRBD2. Germline values: CDR1 SQVTM, CDR2 ANQGSEA. Germline trimming cut 4 bases from V and 6 bases from J; bases unmatched to any gene: 16. This CDR3 has 17 amino acids. CDR3 sequence (DNA): TGCAGCGTTGGAGGCCGCCGCCGGACTAGCAGGGCCGGGGAGCTGTTTTTT. Its translation is CSVGGRRRTSRAGELFF.

The chain combines TRBV4-1 with TRBJ1-1, with D possibly matching TRBD1 (5 bases). CDR1 and CDR2 (germline): MGHRA, YSYEKL. V was pared by 1 base and J by 5 bases, with 11 bases between. The CDR3 consists of 14 residues. This CDR3 reads CASSQGFRGTEAFF. The CDR3 DNA reads as TGCGCCAGCAGCCAAGGGTTCCGGGGGACTGAAGCTTTCTTT.

This clone came up once. V gene TRBV6-6 combines with J gene TRBJ1-1; 9 positions agree with TRBD1. This CDR3 spans 14 amino acids. Germline CDR1 and CDR2: MNHNY and SVGAGI (reference sequence). J was trimmed by 0 bases and V by 6 bases; bases with no gene match: 2. The CDR3, as DNA: TGTGCCAGCAGCGACAGGGGGTTGAACACTGAAGCTTTCTTT. Translation: CASSDRGLNTEAFF.

This clone came up once. At one end, the junction sequence differs from germline, possibly due to a read error. This chain connects TRBV5-8 to TRBJ1-5; a weak D match, TRBD1 (5 bases). The germline gives CDR1 SGHTS, CDR2 YDEGEE. This CDR3 has 13 amino acids. The CDR3 nucleotides are TGTGCCAGCAGCTCGTGGGGCAACCAGCCCCAGCATTTT. This codes for CASSSWGNQPQHF.

This chain connects TRBV4-2 to TRBJ1-4; D perhaps matches TRBD1 (5 bases). Germline V lookup: CDR1 LGHNA, CDR2 YNFKEQ. Trimming stripped 0 bases from V and 1 base from J, with 18 bases between. The CDR3 contains 19 residues. This chain's CDR3 is CASSQDQARAGETNEKLFF. In DNA, the CDR3 is TGTGCCAGCAGCCAAGACCAAGCGAGGGCGGGGGAAACTAATGAAAAACTGTTTTTT.

J is TRBJ2-3 and V is TRBV5-6; 11 nucleotides align to TRBD2. J was trimmed by 9 bases and V by 4 bases; bases with no gene match: 7. The germline CDR1 and CDR2 sequences are SGHDT and YYEEEE. The CDR3 has 14 amino acids. The CDR3 region is CASSPTSGGGTQYF. CDR3 coding DNA: TGTGCCAGCAGCCCTACTAGCGGGGGCGGGACGCAGTATTTT.

The chain couples TRBV9 to TRBJ2-3; 7 bases map to TRBD2. Germline trimming cut 3 bases from V and 8 bases from J; bases unmatched to any gene: 6. The CDR3 spans 13 residues. Germline V gene data show CDR1 as SGDLS and CDR2 as YYNGEE. The CDR3 DNA reads as TGTGCCAGCAGCGCTTCTGTAGCGGGTACGCAGTATTTT. It codes for CASSASVAGTQYF.